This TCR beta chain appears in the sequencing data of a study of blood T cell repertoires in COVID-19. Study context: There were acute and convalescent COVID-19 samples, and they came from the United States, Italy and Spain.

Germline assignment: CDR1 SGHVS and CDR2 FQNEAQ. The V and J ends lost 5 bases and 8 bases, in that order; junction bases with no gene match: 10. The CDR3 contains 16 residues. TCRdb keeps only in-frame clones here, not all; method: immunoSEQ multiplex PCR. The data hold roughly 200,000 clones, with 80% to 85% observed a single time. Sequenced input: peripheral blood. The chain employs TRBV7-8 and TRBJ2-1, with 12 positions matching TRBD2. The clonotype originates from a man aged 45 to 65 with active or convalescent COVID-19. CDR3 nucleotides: TGTGCCAGCAGCCAAAGGACTAGCGGGGATGGGGATGAGCAGTTCTTC. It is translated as CASSQRTSGDGDEQFF.